The source of this TCR beta chain is a study of Graves' ophthalmopathy and Graves' hyperthyroidism (dated by TCRdb to between 2018 and 2020). Notes on the research overall: Peripheral blood was collected before any treatment was given, at the time of initial diagnosis. To tell Graves' ophthalmopathy apart from Graves' hyperthyroidism, and to predict which patients would progress to ophthalmopathy, the study relied on TCR beta repertoire signatures. In total, over 130 blood samples were TCR-sequenced: around 42 ophthalmopathy, some 80 hyperthyroidism and some 17 hyperthyroidism-to-ophthalmopathy patients. To explore V-J signatures that separate ophthalmopathy from hyperthyroidism, a discovery set of about 96 patients was enrolled, consisting of about 45 with ophthalmopathy and some 59 with stable hyperthyroidism. The independent validation cohort included 18 to 20 hyperthyroidism patients plus 17 patients who later progressed from hyperthyroidism to ophthalmopathy. In several hyperthyroidism patients, the T-cell repertoires found in thyroid tissue were compared with those found in blood. Following sample collection, hyperthyroidism patients were given methimazole at a starting dose of 30 mg daily, and ophthalmopathy patients were given high-dose intravenous methylprednisolone. For training and testing, the roughly 97 patients in the discovery cohort were randomly divided in a 7:3 ratio.

This clonotype was detected a few times. There is no known antigen for this receptor. No qualities accompany the bases; no much larger clone lies one base away. For repertoire sequencing, TCR beta CDR3 regions were amplified from RNA transcripts. The first round of RT-PCR was done with HTBI primers and the Qiagen OneStep RT-PCR kit, and was followed by a second round of multiplex PCR, then size selection and purification. Libraries were sequenced paired-end with 100 bp reads on an Illumina HiSeq2000. Per the original workflow: SOAPnuke was used to process the reads, throwing out any read that had adapters, had uncalled bases, had a mean Phred below 15, or lacked an exact constant-primer or identifier match. COPE v1.2.5 was used to merge high-quality paired reads. Each unique nucleotide sequence was defined as a clonotype, and clonotypes were aligned to IMGT TRB V, D and J references with MiTCR v1.1. The analysis was limited to V-J combinations with a frequency above 0.0001, which together covered 99.2% of repertoires. For each V-J combination, a TCR clonal expansion and chaos score was defined as F50 clonal expansion divided by the chaos observed in the TCRdist matrix. Features were reduced by Welch's t-statistics and random forest to 10 to 15 V-J combinations, which fed a naive Bayes classifier. The similarity between thyroid and blood repertoires was quantified using the Morisita-Horn index. TCRdb took the public reads, trimmed them with fastp at Q25, ran MiXCR for clone calling and kept in-frame beta chains. Every distinct CDR3 protein forms one entry, paired with its most common genes and DNA. The V and J calls were not made by the authors but by TCRdb's processing. In all, the sample holds hundreds of thousands of distinct CDR3 sequences, and approximately 21% of those were seen once. Jointly, the top ten make up roughly 7.4% of the sample.

A patient counted as having stable hyperthyroidism if there was no progression to ophthalmopathy within 18 months of follow-up. Hyperthyroidism patients were newly diagnosed, were aged 18 to 65 years, and had a disease duration under 2 months. Patients were excluded if they had other autoimmune diseases, uncontrolled infections, pregnancy or lactation. Diagnosis relied on clinical symptoms, serum thyroxine, TRAb, thyroid ultrasound and orbital computed tomography. PBMCs were isolated from about 9 ml of fresh peripheral blood by Ficoll-Paque density gradient centrifugation. Trizol reagent was used to extract the total RNA, and its quality was then checked on an Agilent 2100 Bioanalyzer. The investigation overall reported the following: In validation, the model predicted ophthalmopathy progression with about 71% sensitivity and approximately 75% specificity; 12 predicted patients were CT-confirmed with GO in a median of about 6.1 months. Sample size was not statistically predetermined, and group allocation was not concealed from the investigators. In cross-validation, the 13-signature model distinguished ophthalmopathy from stable hyperthyroidism with around 90% sensitivity and 81.08% specificity, while in the test set the corresponding values were approximately 80% and 75%. Most expanded thyroid clonotypes with frequency above 0.001 were also detected in blood, suggesting blood repertoires may reflect the thyroid immune response.

The CDR1 and CDR2 encoded by the germline V gene are MNHNS and SASEGT. Trimmed from V: 7 bases; trimmed from J: 4 bases; junction bases lacking a gene match: 6. The CDR3 contains 14 residues, cysteine and phenylalanine counted. Only the CDR3 part of the read is kept: 42 bases, read in frame from the first base. The TCR sequence derives from a woman under 30 with stable Graves' hyperthyroidism. Some clones in this sample may be carry-over from other donors' samples. Donor details come from another sample of the same person, matched by shared clones. The sample consisted of peripheral blood. Recombination connected TRBV6-1 to TRBJ2-3, with 9 bases in between that match TRBD2. The nucleotide sequence reads TGTGCCAGCATGCGGGGGGGCAGCTCAGATACGCAGTATTTT. Its protein reads: CASMRGGSSDTQYF.